The 32 T cell receptor beta chains below were found in one sample sequenced in a study of cytomegalovirus exposure and HLA in healthy donors. The primer mix had 60 Vbeta and 13 Jbeta primers. Measured with immunoSEQ multiplex PCR; TCRdb has only the in-frame clones, and not every one. This sample yields about 200,000 clones, of which around 77% are seen a single time; 2.9% belongs to the top ten. The sample taken for sequencing was PBMCs. The receptors here all came from a woman aged 30 to 39 in good health and CMV-seronegative.

The chain has TRBV29-1 and TRBJ2-2; 8 nucleotides align to TRBD1. J was trimmed by 3 bases and V by 6 bases; bases with no gene match: 6. CDR3 length: 14 amino acids. CDR1 and CDR2 from the germline V gene are SQVTM and ANQGSEA. The CDR3 sequence is CSVQDRAYTGELFF. In DNA form, the CDR3 reads TGCAGCGTCCAGGACAGGGCTTACACCGGGGAGCTGTTTTTT.

The V gene is TRBV13, the J gene TRBJ1-3, with D maybe TRBD1 (5 bases). The V gene's germline CDR1 is PRHDT and CDR2 FYEKMQ (reference sequence). CDR3 length: 17 residues. V was shortened by 5 bases and J by 4 bases, with 21 bases between the two germline ends. The CDR3 here is CASSILGGYASGNTIYF. The CDR3, as DNA: TGTGCCAGCAGCATATTGGGGGGATACGCTTCGGGAAACACCATATATTTT.

This clone has only one observation. The V call is TRBV5-8, the J call TRBJ2-1; 9 bases map to TRBD2. This CDR3 region has 16 residues. Germline V gene lookup returns CDR1 SGHTS and CDR2 YDEGEE. V dropped 0 bases and J dropped 7; count of bases not matched to a gene: 8. DNA for the CDR3: TGTGCCAGCAGCTTGGTACTAGCGGGTGGGAGGAATGAGCAGTTCTTC. This gives the protein CASSLVLAGGRNEQFF.

The CDR3 nucleotides are TGTGCCAGCAGTTCGCCCTACGACAGAAGGAACACTGAAGCTTTCTTT. Protein: CASSSPYDRRNTEAFF. The rearrangement links TRBV6-5 to TRBJ1-1, with TRBD1 as a possible D gene (5 bases). This CDR3 contains 16 residues. V lost 4 bases and J 1 base, leaving 16 bases between the germline ends. CDR1 is MNHEY, CDR2 SVGAGI, per germline.

V usage is TRBV18 and J usage is TRBJ2-5; maybe TRBD2 (5 bases). CDR3 length: 18 amino acids. CDR1 is KGHSH, CDR2 LQKENI, per germline. The V end lost 4 bases, the J end lost 2 bases, and 23 bases lay between the germline ends. CDR3 sequence (DNA): TGTGCCAGCTCACGCGTCCAAACCCCGGCAGCGGATCAAGAGACCCAGTACTTC. It encodes CASSRVQTPAADQETQYF.

This chain links TRBV5-3 with TRBJ2-1; 9 bases agree with TRBD2. TRBV5-3 is an ORF, with its function uncertain. CDR3 length: 18 amino acids. V lost 0 bases, J lost 9 bases, and 16 bases stayed unmatched. The CDR3: CARSLVGRLAGPQAEQFF. DNA of the CDR3: TGTGCCAGAAGCTTGGTGGGTCGGCTAGCGGGGCCTCAGGCTGAGCAGTTCTTC.

The chain couples TRBV6-6 to TRBJ1-2; 7 nucleotides agree with TRBD1. The germline V gene has CDR1 MNHNY and CDR2 SVGAGI (reference sequence). The CDR3 loop spans 13 amino acids. The trim removed 7 bases at V and 5 bases at J, leaving 7 bases unmatched. DNA for the CDR3: TGTGCCAGCATTGGGACAGCCCTTTATGGCTACACCTTC. It specifies CASIGTALYGYTF.

The chain recombines TRBV7-8 with TRBJ2-7, with D unresolved. Per the germline V gene, CDR1 is SGHVS and CDR2 is FQNEAQ. V was trimmed by 3 bases and J by 2 bases, leaving 5 bases between them. The CDR3 contains 12 residues. Here the CDR3 reads CASSFVAYEQYF. CDR3 DNA sequence: TGTGCCAGCAGCTTCGTCGCCTACGAGCAGTACTTC.

This clone was recorded a few times. J is TRBJ1-2 and V is TRBV6-5; a possible D gene is TRBD1 (5 bases). This CDR3 region has 14 residues. CDR1 MNHEY and CDR2 SVGAGI come from the germline V gene. V was cut by 2 bases and J by 8 bases, with 15 bases left in between. DNA for the CDR3: TGTGCCAGCAGTTACGTTTCGGGGGAACGGGGCTACACCTTC. Its protein product is CASSYVSGERGYTF.

J is TRBJ1-4 and V is TRBV6-5; 9 bases agree with TRBD1. The CDR3 is 15 amino acids. Germline lookup yields CDR1 MNHEY and CDR2 SVGAGI. J was trimmed by 10 bases and V by 4 bases; bases with no gene match: 10. Written as DNA, the CDR3 is TGTGCCAGCAGTTCAGTGACAGGGGGTGGCGGAAAACTGTTTTTT. Translating it yields CASSSVTGGGGKLFF.

J is TRBJ2-3 and V is TRBV5-1, with D possibly TRBD1 on 6 matching bases. Germline-derived CDR1 and CDR2 are SGHRS and YFSETQ. Between the trimmed V and J ends, which lost 4 bases and 6 bases, there was a span of 15 bases. The CDR3 runs 14 residues. The CDR3 region has the DNA TGCGCCAGCAGCGCGACAGGCCTCGGTGATACGCAGTATTTT. Translated: CASSATGLGDTQYF.

CDR3 sequence (DNA): TGTGCCAGCAGTTACTCGATGACGGGGAATCAGCCCCAGCATTTT. The encoded protein is CASSYSMTGNQPQHF. J is TRBJ1-5 and V is TRBV6-5; no firm D call. Between the trimmed V and J ends, which lost 0 bases and 4 bases, there was a span of 10 bases. Germline V gene data show CDR1 as MNHEY and CDR2 as SVGAGI. This CDR3 comprises 15 residues.

The rearrangement links TRBV28 to TRBJ2-1; D gene ambiguous. Per germline, CDR1 MDHEN and CDR2 SYDVKM. CDR3 length: 13 residues. The V end was cut by 5 bases, the J end by 15 bases, with 20 bases between. The CDR3 here is CASSAPYMGNSFF. The CDR3 DNA sequence: TGTGCCAGCAGTGCGCCCTATATGGGCAATTCGTTCTTC. Together with reference TRBV28 and TRBJ2-1, the CDR3 gives the full variable domain: DVKVTQSSRYLVKRTGEKVFLECVQDMDHENMFWYRQDPGLGLRLIYFSYDVKMKEKGDIPEGYSVSREKKERFSLILESASTNQTSMYLCASSAPYMGNSFFGPGTRLTVL.

The chain links TRBV29-1 to TRBJ2-2, with 7 bases that match TRBD2. V gave up 3 bases and J gave up 8 bases; unmatched junction bases: 0. This CDR3 is built from 11 residues. In germline, CDR1 is SQVTM, CDR2 ANQGSEA. The CDR3 loop reads CSVEREGELFF. The CDR3 DNA follows: TGCAGCGTTGAGCGGGAGGGGGAGCTGTTTTTT.

V is TRBV5-1 and J is TRBJ2-2, with 8 bases lining up with TRBD1. Germline V gene data show CDR1 as SGHRS and CDR2 as YFSETQ. The CDR3 runs to 17 residues. V shed 4 bases, J shed 5 bases, and the junction held 13 bases outside the gene matches. CDR3 in DNA: TGCGCCAGCAGCCATAACGACAGGGGCGTATGGACCGGGGAGCTGTTTTTT. As protein: CASSHNDRGVWTGELFF.

This clone was seen ten or more times. The chain joins TRBV28 to TRBJ1-4; no reliable D call. This CDR3 region has 12 residues. Germline CDR1 reads MDHEN; CDR2 reads SYDVKM. The V and J ends lost 4 bases and 5 bases respectively, with 5 bases between them. CDR3 DNA sequence: TGTGCCAGCAGTTCCTACAATGAAAAACTGTTTTTT. It is translated as CASSSYNEKLFF.

The chain couples TRBV14 to TRBJ1-2, with 8 bases lining up with TRBD1. V shed 0 bases, J shed 5 bases, and the junction held 8 bases outside the gene matches. The germline gives CDR1 SGHDN, CDR2 FVKESK. The CDR3 runs 16 residues. In DNA, the CDR3 is TGTGCCAGCAGCCAAGAGCTTAACAGGGGGATATATGGCTACACCTTC. Translation gives CASSQELNRGIYGYTF.

The CDR3 protein is CASSLVPGQGTDTQYF. The CDR3 DNA follows: TGTGCCAGCAGCTTAGTTCCGGGACAGGGCACAGATACGCAGTATTTT. This sequence joins TRBV7-9 and TRBJ2-3; 8 positions agree with TRBD1. V shed 1 base and J 1 base; nucleotides not matched to a gene: 4. The germline CDR1 and CDR2 sequences are SEHNR and FQNEAQ (reference sequence). CDR3 length: 16 amino acids.

J is TRBJ2-7 and V is TRBV15; TRBD2 matches at 7 bases. V was pared by 1 base and J by 3 bases, with 15 bases of the junction left unmatched. The germline CDR1 and CDR2 sequences are LNHNV and YYDKDF (reference sequence). CDR3 length: 18 residues. The CDR3 sequence: CATSRVGGVERDYYEQYF. The CDR3 nucleotides read TGTGCCACCAGCAGAGTTGGGGGAGTTGAGCGGGATTACTACGAGCAGTACTTC.

This sequence joins TRBV7-6 and TRBJ2-5; 8 bases line up with TRBD1. Germline V CDR1 and CDR2: SGHVS, FNYEAQ. After removal of 5 bases from V and 9 bases from J, the junction contained 8 bases not matched to a gene. The length of the CDR3 is 13 residues. In nucleotides, the CDR3 is TGTGCCAGCAGCCAGGGGGCAATAAAGCCCCAGTACTTC. This sequence encodes CASSQGAIKPQYF.

The chain links TRBV15 to TRBJ2-5; 7 bases map to TRBD2. The CDR3 is 21 amino acids. Germline CDR1 reads LNHNV; CDR2 reads YYDKDF (reference sequence). The trim removed 5 bases at V and 1 base at J, leaving 25 bases unmatched. The CDR3, as DNA: TGTGCCACCAGCGCTGGGACTATAGTTGGCTTTCTAGGGCGGGGCCAAGAGACCCAGTACTTC. Encoded protein: CATSAGTIVGFLGRGQETQYF.

V gene TRBV7-6 combines with J gene TRBJ2-5; 10 nucleotides agree with TRBD2. The CDR3 runs 15 residues. CDR1 is SGHVS and CDR2 is FNYEAQ in the germline V gene. Trimming at V came to 1 base and at J to 6 bases, leaving 5 bases not matched to a gene. The CDR3 region is CASSLGLAGVKTQYF. The CDR3 DNA follows: TGTGCCAGCAGCTTAGGACTAGCGGGCGTTAAGACCCAGTACTTC.

CDR3 nucleotide sequence: TGTGCCAGCAGCAGCAGACTCTCGTACCAAGAGACCCAGTACTTC. This encodes CASSSRLSYQETQYF. V usage is TRBV7-9 and J usage is TRBJ2-5; D remains unclear. The CDR3 is made up of 15 amino acids. V was trimmed by 5 bases and J by 0 bases, leaving 13 bases between them. The germline CDR1 and CDR2 sequences are SEHNR and FQNEAQ (reference sequence).

CDR3 nucleotides: TGTGCCAGCAGCATTCCTCCGGGACAGGGAAACACTGAAGCTTTCTTT. Its protein is CASSIPPGQGNTEAFF. The chain has TRBV7-9 and TRBJ1-1; TRBD1 agrees at 9 bases. CDR3 length: 16 residues. Germline V CDR1 and CDR2: SEHNR, FQNEAQ (reference sequence). The trim removed 5 bases at V and 2 bases at J, leaving 9 bases unmatched.

This clone was counted a single time. This chain joins TRBV6-4 and TRBJ2-2; tentatively, D is TRBD1 (6 bases). CDR1 is MRHNA and CDR2 is SNTAGT in the germline V gene. V was shortened by 0 bases and J by 4 bases, with 12 bases between the two germline ends. This CDR3 is built from 16 residues. This CDR3 is CASSDSILGATGELFF. CDR3 in DNA: TGTGCCAGCAGTGACTCAATCCTGGGGGCCACCGGGGAGCTGTTTTTT.

V is TRBV29-1 and J is TRBJ2-7; D call uncertain. Germline loops: CDR1 SQVTM, CDR2 ANQGSEA. The CDR3 has 11 amino acids. CDR3 nucleotides: TGCAACTCCCCCAGGTCCTACGAGCAGTACTTC. It is translated as CNSPRSYEQYF.

This clone was observed a few times. The genes are TRBV18 and TRBJ2-7; 11 bases are a match to TRBD2. V lost 1 base and J lost 5; bases outside the gene matches: 7. The CDR3 spans 16 residues. Germline V gene data show CDR1 as KGHSH and CDR2 as LQKENI. The CDR3 DNA reads TGTGCCAGCTCACCACTAGCGGGAGGGCCCGGTAACGAGCAGTACTTC. This codes for CASSPLAGGPGNEQYF.

V and J are TRBV6-4 and TRBJ2-1; 11 nucleotides line up with TRBD2. The CDR3 has 16 amino acids. Germline V gene lookup returns CDR1 MRHNA and CDR2 SNTAGT. V was pared by 4 bases and J by 4 bases, with 6 bases of the junction left unmatched. The CDR3 bases are TGTGCCAGCAGTGTTCTCGGGACTAGCGGATACAATGAGCAGTTCTTC. This gives the protein CASSVLGTSGYNEQFF.

V gene TRBV7-4 combines with J gene TRBJ2-3; D not certain. This CDR3 region has 16 residues. V was pared by 4 bases and J by 2 bases, with 16 bases between. In germline, CDR1 is SGHVT, CDR2 SQSDAQ. The CDR3 DNA reads TGTGCCAGCAGCTATACCCCTTTTGCGGCCACAGATACGCAGTATTTT. It encodes CASSYTPFAATDTQYF.

The chain recombines TRBV10-3 with TRBJ2-7, with TRBD2 as a possible D gene (6 bases). The CDR3 runs 12 residues. The germline V and J ends were trimmed by 0 bases and 9 bases, with 9 bases remaining between them. The germline V gene has CDR1 ENHRY and CDR2 SYGVKD. The CDR3 sequence: CAISESDGGQYF. CDR3 coding DNA: TGTGCCATCAGTGAGTCTGACGGGGGGCAGTACTTC.

This clone was seen only a few times. The chain recombines TRBV2 with TRBJ1-2; D might be TRBD1 (5 bases). Germline V CDR1 and CDR2: SNHLY, FYNNEI. Trimming removed 5 bases from V and 0 bases from J, with 16 bases in between. The length of the CDR3 is 16 residues. The CDR3 DNA follows: TGTGCCAGCAGTTTCAGGGCAGCTCCCTCTAACTATGGCTACACCTTC. Translated: CASSFRAAPSNYGYTF.

V is TRBV19 and J is TRBJ2-7; no clear D gene. Germline-derived CDR1 and CDR2 are LNHDA and SQIVND (reference sequence). The CDR3 spans 14 residues. V was cut by 4 bases and J by 5 bases, with 15 bases left in between. The CDR3 protein is CASSTIYGTDEQYF. As DNA, the CDR3 is TGTGCCAGTAGTACCATTTACGGTACGGACGAGCAGTACTTC.